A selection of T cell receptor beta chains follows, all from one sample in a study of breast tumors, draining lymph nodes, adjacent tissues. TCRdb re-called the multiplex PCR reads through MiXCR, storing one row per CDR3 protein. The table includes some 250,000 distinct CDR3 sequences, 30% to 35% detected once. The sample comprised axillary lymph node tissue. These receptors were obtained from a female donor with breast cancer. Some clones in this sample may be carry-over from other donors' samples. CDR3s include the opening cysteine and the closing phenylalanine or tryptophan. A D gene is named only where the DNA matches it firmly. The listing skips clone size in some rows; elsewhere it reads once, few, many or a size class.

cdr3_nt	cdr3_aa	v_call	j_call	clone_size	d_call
TGTGCCAGCAGTTTAGGGCAGAATCAGCCCCAGCATTTT	CASSLGQNQPQHF	TRBV12-3/TRBV12-4	TRBJ1-5	many	NA
TGTGCCAGCAGCAAGAGACCCGGGACAAGGGCCTACGAGCAGTACTTC	CASSKRPGTRAYEQYF	TRBV12-3/TRBV12-4	TRBJ2-7	many	NA
TGTGCCACGAGCGGGGGGCTCCGGGAGACCCAGTACTTC	CATSGGLRETQYF	TRBV24-1	TRBJ2-5	NA	TRBD2
TGCGCCAGCGGGCCGGGGGCGGCGGGGGCAGATACGCAGTATTTT	CASGPGAAGADTQYF	TRBV10-1	TRBJ2-3	NA	NA
TGTGCCAGCAGTGCTAGAGAAGGGATACATGGCTACACCTTC	CASSAREGIHGYTF	TRBV2	TRBJ1-2	NA	NA
TGTGCCAGCAGATCGACAGGGGCCGAGCAGTACTTC	CASRSTGAEQYF	TRBV6-5	TRBJ2-7	many	TRBD1
TGTGCCAGCAGCACCCCGGGCACCTACAATGAGCAGTTCTTC	CASSTPGTYNEQFF	TRBV7-9	TRBJ2-1	NA	NA
TGTGCCAGCAGTTATGGAGCGGGAGGTTACAATGAGACCCAGTACTTC	CASSYGAGGYNETQYF	TRBV6-6	TRBJ2-5	NA	TRBD2
TGTGCCAGCAGCACACGGGCGAGCGGGGGGATGGTAGATACGCAGTATTTT	CASSTRASGGMVDTQYF	TRBV5-5	TRBJ2-3	few	TRBD2
TGTGCCAGCAGTGGGTCCGGGACCGCCATAAGTATTGGGGCCAACGTCCTGACTTTC	CASSGSGTAISIGANVLTF	TRBV25-1	TRBJ2-6	many	NA
TGTGCCAGCAGCTTAGATAGCGGGAGGTACAATGAGCAGTTCTTC	CASSLDSGRYNEQFF	TRBV11-3	TRBJ2-1	many	TRBD2
TGTGCCAGCAGTCACTCGAGTTGGGGGGGCTACACCTTC	CASSHSSWGGYTF	TRBV6-5	TRBJ1-2	NA	NA
TGTGCCAGCTCGAGGGTCCCCTCCGGGGAGCTGTTTTTT	CASSRVPSGELFF	TRBV12-3/TRBV12-4	TRBJ2-2	many	NA
TGTGCCAGCAGCCAAGTAATAGGGCCCAACTATGGCTACACCTTC	CASSQVIGPNYGYTF	TRBV14	TRBJ1-2	many	NA
TGTGCCATCAGTGAGTCAACAGGGTCGGGCTACACCTTC	CAISESTGSGYTF	TRBV10-3	TRBJ1-2	NA	NA
TGTGCCAGCAGCGTCGGACTGACAAACACCGGGGAGCTGGTTTTT	CASSVGLTNTGELVF	TRBV9	TRBJ2-2	few	NA
TGTGCCAGCAGTTTAGAAACAGGCGACTTTAGCGGGAGGCTTGCAGATACGCAGTATTTT	CASSLETGDFSGRLADTQYF	TRBV12-3/TRBV12-4	TRBJ2-3	many	TRBD2
TGTGCCAGCAGCCTGAGAACCTCCTATAGCGGGGGGGCCCCGATTGAGCAGTTCTTC	CASSLRTSYSGGAPIEQFF	TRBV13	TRBJ2-1	few	TRBD2
TGCGCCAGCAGTGAGGGTGGGAATTCACCCCTCCACTTT	CASSEGGNSPLHF	TRBV10-2	TRBJ1-6	many	NA
TGTGCCAGTAGTATAGGGGCAGGGTGGGGAGAGACCCAGCATTTT	CASSIGAGWGETQHF	TRBV19	TRBJ1-5	NA	NA
TGTGCCAGCCGGTCTAGAGGCACAGATACGCAGTATTTT	CASRSRGTDTQYF	TRBV7-2	TRBJ2-3	NA	NA
TGTGCCAGCAGCTTAAGCCAGCCCCCCTACGAGCAGTACTTC	CASSLSQPPYEQYF	TRBV5-8	TRBJ2-7	many	NA
TGTGCCAGCAGTGAAAGCCGTGGCAGGGACTCCTACAATGAGCAGTTCTTC	CASSESRGRDSYNEQFF	TRBV6-1	TRBJ2-1	few	NA
TGCGCCAGCAGCCTACGTGGGAGCGTAGGCGAGCAGTACTTC	CASSLRGSVGEQYF	TRBV5-1	TRBJ2-7	many	NA
TGTGCCAGCAGTCGGAGTCCTAGCGGCTCCACAGATACGCAGTATTTT	CASSRSPSGSTDTQYF	TRBV6-1	TRBJ2-3	few	TRBD2
TGTGCCAGCAGCTCAACTAGCGGGAGGGCCCTCGGGGAGCTGTTTTTT	CASSSTSGRALGELFF	TRBV7-2	TRBJ2-2	many	TRBD2
TGTGCCAGCAGTTATCAAACCGTCCGGGGCACGGAGCAGTACTTC	CASSYQTVRGTEQYF	TRBV12-3/TRBV12-4	TRBJ2-7	many	NA
TGTGCCAGCAGCTTCGGGGGTGCCGATGGGACCCAGTACTTC	CASSFGGADGTQYF	TRBV2	TRBJ2-5	NA	NA
TGCGCCAGCAGCTTGGCCAACCGACAGGGAGGGTACCAAGAGACCCAGTACTTC	CASSLANRQGGYQETQYF	TRBV5-1	TRBJ2-5	NA	NA
TGTGCCGCCGAAGGACGCCACGAAGAGACCCAGTACTTC	CAAEGRHEETQYF	TRBV2	TRBJ2-5	NA	NA
TGCAGCGTTGAAGCCGGGCGTGGTGGGACATCTAACTATGGCTACACCTTC	CSVEAGRGGTSNYGYTF	TRBV29-1	TRBJ1-2	many	NA
TGTGCCAGCAGCTGGGGGGCTAGCGGCTACAATGAAAAACTGTTTTTT	CASSWGASGYNEKLFF	TRBV7-3	TRBJ1-4	NA	NA
TGTGCCAGCACCCCTCGGGTGAGCACAGATACGCAGTATTTT	CASTPRVSTDTQYF	TRBV9	TRBJ2-3	many	NA
TGTGCCAGCAGCCCCGCAGATACGCAGTATTTT	CASSPADTQYF	TRBV7-9	TRBJ2-3	many	NA
TGTGCCAGCAGCCAAAGACGGCGACAGGGGGAACTTGGCTACACCTTC	CASSQRRRQGELGYTF	TRBV7-2	TRBJ1-2	NA	TRBD1
TGTGCCACAACTTTCGACAGGGGGCAGACTAGCGGGGTAAGTAGCTCCTACAATGAGCAGTTCTTC	CATTFDRGQTSGVSSSYNEQFF	TRBV24-1	TRBJ2-1	many	NA
TGTGCCAGCAGGATCAGTGGGACTACCTACAATGAGCAGTTCTTC	CASRISGTTYNEQFF	TRBV2	TRBJ2-1	many	TRBD2
TGTGCCAGTAATTTGGGGAAGAGCAGGGGGTACGCCGGGGAGCTGTTTTTT	CASNLGKSRGYAGELFF	TRBV2	TRBJ2-2	many	TRBD1
TGCAGTGCTAGTACAGGGGGGAGCGCTGGGGCCAACGTCCTGACTTTC	CSASTGGSAGANVLTF	TRBV20-1	TRBJ2-6	NA	TRBD1
TGTGCCAGCAGCCAACCTAGCCTGGGCTACAATGAGCAGTTCTTC	CASSQPSLGYNEQFF	TRBV11-1	TRBJ2-1	many	NA
TGCAGTGCGGCGGGGAGCTCCTATAATTCACCCCTCCACTTT	CSAAGSSYNSPLHF	TRBV20-1	TRBJ1-6	NA	NA
TGCGCCAGCAGCGAGGGGACGGCTGGCAATCAGCCCCAGCATTTT	CASSEGTAGNQPQHF	TRBV5-1	TRBJ1-5	many	NA
TGTGTCAGCAGCCCTGGACTAGCGGCGCACAGTGGAGAGACCCAGTACTTC	CVSSPGLAAHSGETQYF	TRBV11-3	TRBJ2-5	NA	TRBD2
TGCAGTACCCTGGGGGGAGGTTTAGGAGAGCAGTACTTC	CSTLGGGLGEQYF	TRBV20-1	TRBJ2-7	many	NA
TGTGCCAGCTCACCCGTCGGCGGGAGCAAAGCCGGGGAGCTGTTTTTT	CASSPVGGSKAGELFF	TRBV18	TRBJ2-2	many	TRBD2
TGTGCCATCAGTTCCCGAAAGCTGTTAGATACGCAGTATTTT	CAISSRKLLDTQYF	TRBV10-3	TRBJ2-3	many	NA
TGTGCCACCAGTGATCCCCGACAGGGCAGTCAAAATAATGAGCAGTTCTTC	CATSDPRQGSQNNEQFF	TRBV24-1	TRBJ2-1	many	TRBD1
TGCGCCAGCAGCTTGACAGGGGTCGGCGAGCAGTACTTC	CASSLTGVGEQYF	TRBV5-1	TRBJ2-7	many	TRBD1
TGCAGTGCTAAAGGTGGCAGGGCTGGAAACACCATATATTTT	CSAKGGRAGNTIYF	TRBV20-1	TRBJ1-3	many	NA
TGCAGCGTTGGAGTCGACTTCAATTCACCCCTCCACTTT	CSVGVDFNSPLHF	TRBV29-1	TRBJ1-6	many	NA
TGCAGTGCTAGAGACACTAACACCGGGGAGCTGTTTTTT	CSARDTNTGELFF	TRBV20-1	TRBJ2-2	many	NA
TGTGCCAGCAGCCGGACAGGGGGCGCAGATACGCAGTATTTT	CASSRTGGADTQYF	TRBV7-3	TRBJ2-3	many	TRBD1